This T cell receptor (beta chain) appears in the sequencing data of a study of tumor-infiltrating lymphocytes in primary liver carcinoma. Study background: The study obtained roughly 3.5 to 7.13 million productive TCRbeta reads per sample, similar across tissue types.

The CDR3 loop spans 18 amino acids. Trimming removed 6 bases from V and 5 bases from J; junction bases left unmatched: 19. Germline loops: CDR1 MDHEN, CDR2 SYDVKM. The study's findings and limits: Left bulk and unsorted, the samples did not allow CD4+ and CD8+ repertoires to be compared. The difference in top-250-clone fraction between tumors and blood was significant, favoring tumors (p = 0.039).

Synthesis of TCR beta cDNA was carried out from 500 ng total RNA with a constant-region primer. Libraries covering TCR beta were generated through three nested multiplex PCR rounds (using a slightly modified ARM-PCR). Investigators reported that the first two PCR rounds, at roughly 11 cycles each, used TRBV1-TRBV30 forward primers with a C-beta reverse primer. MiXCR, run by TCRdb on the multiplex PCR reads, gives a single entry per CDR3 protein. The sample records more than 150,000 distinct CDR3 sequences, less than 65% being singletons. Germline DNA was also extracted, with blood RNA taken from unsorted whole blood. A sample of roughly 4 milliliters of peripheral blood was taken before surgery. About this clonotype itself: Its specificity is unknown.

The sequence came from a man aged 40-49 years with primary liver carcinoma and hepatitis B virus infection. V gene TRBV28 combines with J gene TRBJ2-5, with 9 bases fitting TRBD2. The sequenced material came from peripheral blood. Here the CDR3 reads CASSPHLGSGRIGETQYF. DNA of the CDR3: TGTGCCAGCAGCCCCCATCTCGGGAGCGGGAGGATTGGGGAGACCCAGTACTTC.